These T cell receptor beta chains were read from a single sample in a study of breast tumors, draining lymph nodes, adjacent tissues. TCRdb independently ran MiXCR on the multiplex PCR reads; one entry per CDR3 protein. The sample holds fewer than 200,000 distinct CDR3 sequences, 33% seen once. Sequenced: axillary lymph node tissue. The receptors were sampled from a female donor with breast cancer. Some clones in this sample may be carry-over from other donors' samples. Both conserved end residues are part of each CDR3. Fields, in order: clone size, V gene, J gene, CDR3 length, D gene, CDR3 protein, CDR3 DNA. The D gene is left open where the match is weak. Expanded clones get a size class; other rows say once, few or many, or leave the size out.

clone_size: many; v_call: TRBV9; j_call: TRBJ2-2; cdr3_length: 17; d_call: TRBD1; cdr3_aa: CASSVLGDRGVTGELFF; cdr3_nt: TGTGCCAGCAGCGTCCTAGGGGACAGGGGGGTCACCGGGGAGCTGTTTTTT
clone_size: .; v_call: TRBV7-9; j_call: TRBJ2-2; cdr3_length: 16; d_call: TRBD2; cdr3_aa: CASSLVGTSGSGELFF; cdr3_nt: TGTGCCAGCAGCTTAGTTGGGACTAGCGGTTCCGGGGAGCTGTTTTTT
clone_size: many; v_call: TRBV27; j_call: TRBJ2-7; cdr3_length: 12; d_call: .; cdr3_aa: CASSPTGVEQYF; cdr3_nt: TGTGCCAGCAGCCCCACCGGGGTTGAGCAGTACTTC
clone_size: many; v_call: TRBV30; j_call: TRBJ2-7; cdr3_length: 13; d_call: TRBD2; cdr3_aa: CAWSGGAGYEQYF; cdr3_nt: TGTGCCTGGAGCGGGGGGGCGGGGTACGAGCAGTACTTC
clone_size: .; v_call: TRBV6-4; j_call: TRBJ1-2; cdr3_length: 14; d_call: .; cdr3_aa: CASRGRAGSDGYTF; cdr3_nt: TGTGCCAGCAGAGGCAGGGCGGGGTCCGACGGCTACACCTTC
clone_size: many; v_call: TRBV30; j_call: TRBJ2-1; cdr3_length: 12; d_call: .; cdr3_aa: CAWSVYGTAQFF; cdr3_nt: TGTGCCTGGAGTGTTTACGGGACTGCGCAGTTCTTC
clone_size: .; v_call: TRBV5-1; j_call: TRBJ2-3; cdr3_length: 16; d_call: TRBD2; cdr3_aa: CASSLISAGGADTQYF; cdr3_nt: TGCGCCAGCAGCTTGATTAGCGCGGGAGGCGCAGATACGCAGTATTTT
clone_size: many; v_call: TRBV5-1; j_call: TRBJ1-2; cdr3_length: 12; d_call: .; cdr3_aa: CASKGQGYGYTF; cdr3_nt: TGCGCCAGCAAGGGGCAGGGATACGGCTACACCTTC
clone_size: .; v_call: TRBV2; j_call: TRBJ1-1; cdr3_length: 12; d_call: TRBD1; cdr3_aa: CASSGGTGLAFF; cdr3_nt: TGTGCCAGCAGTGGAGGGACAGGCTTGGCTTTCTTT
clone_size: many; v_call: TRBV5-6; j_call: TRBJ2-3; cdr3_length: 16; d_call: .; cdr3_aa: CASSLDGLRGLDTQYF; cdr3_nt: TGTGCCAGCAGCTTGGATGGCTTACGAGGTTTAGATACGCAGTATTTT
clone_size: once; v_call: TRBV11-1; j_call: TRBJ2-7; cdr3_length: 14; d_call: TRBD1; cdr3_aa: CASSTVQGTQEQYF; cdr3_nt: TGTGCCAGCAGCACTGTACAGGGGACGCAGGAGCAATACTTC
clone_size: .; v_call: TRBV7-6; j_call: TRBJ2-1; cdr3_length: 12; d_call: .; cdr3_aa: CASSLGLNEQFF; cdr3_nt: TGTGCCAGCAGCTTGGGACTCAATGAGCAGTTCTTC
clone_size: .; v_call: TRBV20-1; j_call: TRBJ2-7; cdr3_length: 13; d_call: .; cdr3_aa: CRGRGGARHEQYF; cdr3_nt: TGCAGGGGGAGAGGGGGGGCGCGACACGAGCAGTACTTC
clone_size: .; v_call: TRBV20-1; j_call: TRBJ1-2; cdr3_length: 12; d_call: .; cdr3_aa: CSAKPDNYGSTF; cdr3_nt: TGCAGTGCTAAACCAGATAACTATGGCTCCACCTTC
clone_size: many; v_call: TRBV6-2/TRBV6-3; j_call: TRBJ2-5; cdr3_length: 15; d_call: .; cdr3_aa: CASSSPGLPLETQYF; cdr3_nt: TGTGCCAGCAGTTCCCCGGGGCTACCCCTAGAGACCCAGTACTTC